The next 27 T cell receptor beta chains were all read from a single sample in a study of T cells after yellow fever vaccination. TCRdb ran MiXCR on the 5' RACE reads and lists one entry per CDR3 protein. The repertoire includes hundreds of thousands of distinct CDR3 sequences, around 17% of them detected once, and 15% to 20% sits in the top ten. Sequencing was performed on PBMCs, taken 5 to 6 days after the first yellow fever vaccination. The receptors were sampled from a man aged 18-30 years who received the YFV17D yellow fever vaccine.

The table lists this clonotype with a few counts. The chain links TRBV10-3 to TRBJ1-2; TRBD1 matches at 8 bases. This CDR3 has 16 amino acids. Looked up from germline, CDR1 is ENHRY and CDR2 is SYGVKD. The junction had 15 bases not matched to a gene; V was cut back by 7 bases and J by 5 bases. CDR3 protein: CAIKGQEFRALYGYTF. In DNA form, the CDR3 reads TGTGCCATCAAGGGACAGGAATTTAGGGCACTATATGGCTACACCTTC.

V is TRBV5-4 and J is TRBJ2-5; the D is unclear. V was cut by 3 bases and J by 2 bases, with 17 bases left in between. The CDR3 is 16 amino acids. CDR1 is SGHNT, CDR2 YYREEE, per germline (reference sequence). CDR3 bases: TGTGCCAGCAGCTCGGGTCGGCAGGACCTACAAGAGACCCAGTACTTC. Its protein product is CASSSGRQDLQETQYF.

The chain combines TRBV3-1 with TRBJ2-5; no clear D gene. Germline loops: CDR1 LGHDT, CDR2 YNNKEL (reference sequence). This CDR3 region has 14 residues. Deletions cut 3 bases from V and 0 bases from J, with 8 bases between. CDR3 region: CASSQASYQETQYF. CDR3 DNA sequence: TGTGCCAGCAGCCAGGCCTCGTACCAAGAGACCCAGTACTTC.

This chain links TRBV7-2 with TRBJ2-7; D is unclear. CDR3 length: 12 amino acids. The germline V gene has CDR1 SGHTA and CDR2 FQGNSA. V shed 5 bases and J shed 4 bases, with 9 bases lying between them. CDR3 protein: CASSPVFYEQYF. For the CDR3, the DNA is TGTGCCAGCAGCCCGGTATTTTACGAGCAGTACTTC.

This clonotype was found a few times. This chain links TRBV6-2 or TRBV6-3 with TRBJ1-5, with D possibly matching TRBD1 (5 bases). The V gene lost 5 bases and the J gene lost 0 bases, with 17 bases spanning the gap. The CDR3 length is 17 residues. CDR1 is MNHEY and CDR2 is SVGEGT in the germline V gene. The CDR3, as DNA: TGTGCCAGCAGTCCCCACATGCTAGGGGATAGCAATCAGCCCCAGCATTTT. Protein sequence: CASSPHMLGDSNQPQHF.

This clonotype was observed a handful of times. The chain couples TRBV7-2 to TRBJ2-5; 7 bases map to TRBD2. CDR3 length: 14 residues. V dropped 8 bases and J dropped 5; count of bases not matched to a gene: 11. Germline loops: CDR1 SGHTA, CDR2 FQGNSA. CDR3 residues: CASARDYNRETQYF. The CDR3, as DNA: TGTGCCAGCGCCCGGGACTACAATCGGGAGACCCAGTACTTC. Filled out from reference TRBV7-2 and TRBJ2-5, the complete variable domain reads GAGVSQSPSNKVTEKGKDVELRCDPISGHTALYWYRQSLGQGLEFLIYFQGNSAPDKSGLPSDRFSAERTGGSVSTLTIQRTQQEDSAVYLCASARDYNRETQYFGPGTRLLVL.

This chain connects TRBV12-3 or TRBV12-4 to TRBJ1-5; no clear D gene. V was clipped by 2 bases and J by 0 bases, with 8 bases between them. This CDR3 has 15 residues. The CDR3, as DNA: TGTGCCAGCAGTTTATTTGCGGATAGCAATCAGCCCCAGCATTTT. Translation: CASSLFADSNQPQHF.

The chain is built from TRBV4-3 and TRBJ2-1; TRBD1 matches 10 bases. The CDR3 has 17 amino acids. Germline V gene sequence: CDR1 LGHNA, CDR2 YSLEER. Losses at the gene ends were 3 bases for V and 6 bases for J; bases not matched to a gene: 11. The CDR3 is CASSQEPDRGRLNEQFF. The CDR3 nucleotides are TGCGCCAGCAGCCAGGAGCCGGACAGGGGGAGACTCAATGAGCAGTTCTTC.

The J gene is TRBJ2-1, the V gene TRBV6-2 or TRBV6-3; TRBD2 is a possible D gene (6 bases). CDR1 is MNHEY and CDR2 is SVGEGT in the germline V gene. V shed 6 bases and J shed 6 bases, with 15 bases lying between them. This CDR3 has 14 residues. The CDR3 spells CASSRDSLGNEQFF. CDR3 sequence (DNA): TGTGCCAGCAGCCGGGACTCCCTGGGCAATGAGCAGTTCTTC.

This clonotype has at least ten counts. The J gene is TRBJ2-2, the V gene TRBV4-3; 9 bases agree with TRBD2. The junction had 16 bases not matched to a gene; V was cut back by 4 bases and J by 4 bases. The CDR3 length is 19 residues. CDR1 is LGHNA, CDR2 YSLEER, per germline. The CDR3 region is CASSPNSGGLLSSTGELFF. The DNA for the CDR3 is TGCGCCAGCAGCCCTAATAGCGGGGGCCTCCTAAGTAGCACCGGGGAGCTGTTTTTT.

A few counts support this clonotype. The rearrangement joins TRBV2 to TRBJ1-5; D perhaps matches TRBD1 (5 bases). The CDR3 has 15 residues. The germline CDR1 and CDR2 sequences are SNHLY and FYNNEI. The V and J ends lost 4 bases and 6 bases respectively, with 16 bases between them. CDR3 DNA: TGTGCCAGCAGTGGAGGCACGGGGCATTCTCAGCCCCAGCATTTT. Its protein product is CASSGGTGHSQPQHF.

This clonotype was observed many times. CDR3 sequence (DNA): TGTGCCAGCAGCCCCGGACAGACCTACACCGGGGAGCTGTTTTTT. Protein: CASSPGQTYTGELFF. The rearrangement joins TRBV4-2 to TRBJ2-2; possibly TRBD1 for D (6 bases). Germline V gene sequence: CDR1 LGHNA, CDR2 YNFKEQ. This CDR3 region has 15 residues. V was trimmed by 4 bases and J by 3 bases, leaving 12 bases between them.

This clonotype was counted a few times. The chain has TRBV12-3 or TRBV12-4 and TRBJ2-2; D is uncertain. Trimming took 2 bases from V and 4 from J, leaving 5 bases between them. This CDR3 region has 13 residues. The CDR3 bases are TGTGCCAGCAGTTTAATAGGCACCGGGGAGCTGTTTTTT. This codes for CASSLIGTGELFF.

This chain links TRBV25-1 with TRBJ1-4; D uncertain. V lost 7 bases and J 5 bases, leaving 8 bases between the germline ends. This CDR3 region has 12 residues. Germline CDR1 and CDR2: MGHDK and SYGVNS. In DNA form, the CDR3 reads TGTGCCAGCAACAGAGGGAATGAAAAACTGTTTTTT. Translation: CASNRGNEKLFF.

This clonotype was recorded once. The V call is TRBV6-1, the J call TRBJ1-1; the match to TRBD1 covers 8 bases. Germline V gene sequence: CDR1 MNHNS, CDR2 SASEGT. Trimming cost V 9 bases and J 4 bases; bases outside gene matches: 13. This CDR3 region has 15 residues. CDR3 residues: CASTTPTGGVTEAFF. The CDR3 coding sequence is TGTGCCAGTACGACTCCAACAGGGGGAGTCACTGAAGCTTTCTTT.

V and J are TRBV4-1 and TRBJ2-5; 7 bases are shared with TRBD2. The junction had 3 bases not matched to a gene; V was cut back by 9 bases and J by 2 bases. The germline V gene has CDR1 MGHRA and CDR2 YSYEKL. The CDR3 totals 12 residues. DNA of the CDR3: TGCGCCAGTTCTAGCGGACAAGAGACCCAGTACTTC. This gives the protein CASSSGQETQYF.

In its sample, this clonotype was seen once. The CDR3 DNA reads as TGTGCCAGCAGTTTAAGTCGGAGGGCGCAGTATTTT. Translation gives CASSLSRRAQYF. This rearrangement joins TRBV28 to TRBJ2-3, with D possibly matching TRBD2 (6 bases). Trimming left V 2 bases short and J 10 bases short, with 10 bases between. Germline CDR1 is MDHEN and CDR2 is SYDVKM. The CDR3 sequence is 12 residues long.

This clonotype was observed a handful of times. The J gene is TRBJ1-2, the V gene TRBV4-1, with 8 bases aligning to TRBD1. Germline loops: CDR1 MGHRA, CDR2 YSYEKL. CDR3 size: 16 residues. Trimming took 0 bases from V and 7 from J; bases not matched to a gene: 10. The CDR3, as DNA: TGCGCCAGCAGCCAAGATCCGGGCAGGGGGCACGGTGGCTACACCTTC. Translating it yields CASSQDPGRGHGGYTF.

This CDR3 reads CASSFLLRDTGELFF. In nucleotides, the CDR3 is TGTGCCAGCAGCTTCCTCCTCCGGGACACCGGGGAGCTGTTTTTT. The V gene is TRBV7-6, the J gene TRBJ2-2; the D is unclear. V was shortened by 3 bases and J by 3 bases, with 11 bases between the two germline ends. This CDR3 has 15 amino acids. CDR1 and CDR2 (germline): SGHVS, FNYEAQ.

This chain links TRBV19 with TRBJ1-5; the match to TRBD1 covers 9 bases. Germline V CDR1 and CDR2: LNHDA, SQIVND (reference sequence). The trim removed 6 bases at V and 5 bases at J, leaving 8 bases unmatched. The CDR3 consists of 15 residues. This chain's CDR3 is CASSPGTGYDQPQHF. For the CDR3, the DNA is TGTGCCAGTAGCCCTGGGACAGGGTACGATCAGCCCCAGCATTTT.

This clonotype was recorded many times. V and J are TRBV7-2 and TRBJ2-1, with 8 bases fitting TRBD1. After removal of 10 bases from V and 4 bases from J, the junction contained 9 bases not matched to a gene. Looked up from germline, CDR1 is SGHTA and CDR2 is FQGNSA. The CDR3 extends over 14 amino acids. The CDR3 coding sequence is TGTGCCACCGCCGGACAGGGCCTTTACAATGAGCAGTTCTTC. Its translation: CATAGQGLYNEQFF.

This clonotype was picked up a small number of times. This rearrangement joins TRBV14 to TRBJ2-3, with 13 bases identical to TRBD2. Germline V lookup: CDR1 SGHDN, CDR2 FVKESK. Germline trimming cut 5 bases from V and 5 bases from J; bases unmatched to any gene: 7. CDR3 length equals 16 residues. The CDR3: CASSLLAGGPKDTQYF. The DNA for the CDR3 is TGTGCCAGCAGCTTACTAGCGGGGGGGCCTAAAGATACGCAGTATTTT.

This clonotype was counted a few times. The chain is built from TRBV20-1 and TRBJ1-3; D not resolved. Germline V gives CDR1 DFQATT, CDR2 SNEGSKA (reference sequence). Trimming shortened V by 6 bases and J by 4 bases, and 16 bases separated the two germline ends. The CDR3 covers 14 residues. The CDR3 coding sequence is TGCAGTGCAGCCGGGCCAAGTAGCGGAAACACCATATATTTT. Translating gives CSAAGPSSGNTIYF.

There are many counts of this clonotype. The chain links TRBV7-3 to TRBJ1-6; 7 bases agree with TRBD1. V trimming: 5 bases; J trimming: 7 bases; junction bases outside the gene matches: 5. CDR3 length equals 14 residues. CDR1 is SGHTA and CDR2 is FQGTGA in the germline V gene. The CDR3 loop is CASSLGTANSPLHF. The DNA of the CDR3 is TGTGCCAGCAGCCTAGGGACAGCCAATTCACCCCTCCACTTT.

The genes are TRBV5-1 and TRBJ1-1; tentatively, D is TRBD1 (6 bases). This CDR3 comprises 15 residues. V lost 2 bases, J lost 0 bases, and 11 bases lay in between. The germline CDR1 and CDR2 sequences are SGHRS and YFSETQ. CDR3 loop: CASSFIQGMNTEAFF. The CDR3, as DNA: TGCGCCAGCAGCTTCATACAGGGAATGAACACTGAAGCTTTCTTT.

The rearrangement joins TRBV5-1 to TRBJ1-3, with D tentatively TRBD1 (5 bases). Between the trimmed V and J ends, which lost 0 bases and 0 bases, there was a span of 13 bases. This CDR3 is built from 17 residues. CDR1 is SGHRS, CDR2 YFSETQ, per germline. CDR3 DNA: TGCGCCAGCAGCTTGGGCATAGGGGTCTACTCTGGAAACACCATATATTTT. Its protein is CASSLGIGVYSGNTIYF. Looking up the rest from reference TRBV5-1 and TRBJ1-3 gives the full variable domain: KAGVTQTPRYLIKTRGQQVTLSCSPISGHRSVSWYQQTPGQGLQFLFEYFSETQRNKGNFPGRFSGRQFSNSRSEMNVSTLELGDSALYLCASSLGIGVYSGNTIYFGEGSWLTVV.

This clonotype has just a few counts. This chain uses TRBV10-3 with TRBJ1-5; TRBD1 matches 8 bases. After removal of 6 bases from V and 0 bases from J, the junction contained 7 bases not matched to a gene. The CDR3 covers 16 residues. The germline gives CDR1 ENHRY, CDR2 SYGVKD. CDR3 DNA: TGTGCCATCAGGGCAGGGGGCGGATATAGCAATCAGCCCCAGCATTTT. Encoded protein: CAIRAGGGYSNQPQHF.